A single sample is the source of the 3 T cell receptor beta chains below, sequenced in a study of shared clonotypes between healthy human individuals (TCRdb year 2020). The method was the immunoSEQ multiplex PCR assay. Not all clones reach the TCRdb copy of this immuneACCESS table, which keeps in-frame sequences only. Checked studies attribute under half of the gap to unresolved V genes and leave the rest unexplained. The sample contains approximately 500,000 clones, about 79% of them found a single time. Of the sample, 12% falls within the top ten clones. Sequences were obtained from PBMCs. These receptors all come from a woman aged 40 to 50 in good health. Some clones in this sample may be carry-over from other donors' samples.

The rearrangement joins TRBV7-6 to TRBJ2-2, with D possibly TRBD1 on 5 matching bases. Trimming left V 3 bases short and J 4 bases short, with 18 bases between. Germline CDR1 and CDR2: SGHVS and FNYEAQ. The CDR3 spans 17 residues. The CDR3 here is CASSFSITGLATGELFF. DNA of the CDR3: TGTGCCAGCAGCTTCAGTATTACAGGCCTGGCCACCGGGGAGCTGTTTTTT. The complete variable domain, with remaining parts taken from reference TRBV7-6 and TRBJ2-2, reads GAGVSQSPRYKVTKRGQDVALRCDPISGHVSLYWYRQALGQGPEFLTYFNYEAQQDKSGLPNDRFSAERPEGSISTLTIQRTEQRDSAMYRCASSFSITGLATGELFFGEGSRLTVL.

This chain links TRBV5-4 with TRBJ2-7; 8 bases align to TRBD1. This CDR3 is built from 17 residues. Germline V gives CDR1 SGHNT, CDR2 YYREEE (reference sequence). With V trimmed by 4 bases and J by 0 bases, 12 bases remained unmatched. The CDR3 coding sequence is TGTGCCAGCAGCCCCCGGACAGGGCGGGTGGCCTCCTACGAGCAGTACTTC. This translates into CASSPRTGRVASYEQYF.

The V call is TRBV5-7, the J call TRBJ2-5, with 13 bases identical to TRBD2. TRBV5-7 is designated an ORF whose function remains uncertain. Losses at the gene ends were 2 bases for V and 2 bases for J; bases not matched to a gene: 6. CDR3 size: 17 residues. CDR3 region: CASSFGLAGVGQETQYF. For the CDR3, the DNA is TGTGCCAGCAGCTTCGGACTAGCGGGAGTGGGGCAAGAGACCCAGTACTTC.